The 11 T cell receptor beta chains below were found in one sample sequenced in a study of T-cell reconstitution after alpha-beta-depleted transplantation in children. Preparation of the TCRbeta library involved a method that used unique molecular identifiers. Using its own MiXCR run on the PCR reads, TCRdb lists one record per CDR3 protein. This sample has some 240,000 distinct CDR3 sequences, with 9.7% found just once. Sequences were derived from PBMCs from the stem cell graft donor, sampled from the stem cell graft. These receptors all stem from a human donor who donated a stem cell graft to a child with SCID.

The J gene is TRBJ1-2, the V gene TRBV6-2 or TRBV6-3; D unclear. Germline V gene data show CDR1 as MNHEY and CDR2 as SVGEGT. The CDR3 length is 13 residues. The V end was cut by 5 bases, the J end by 4 bases, with 11 bases between. The CDR3: CASSTGRSYGYTF. For the CDR3, the DNA is TGTGCCAGCAGTACCGGACGGTCCTATGGCTACACCTTC.

With regard to this clonotype: With a much larger clone just one base away, this may be a read error. The gene calls are TRBV20-1 and TRBJ1-2; 7 positions match TRBD1. The CDR3 consists of 15 residues. CDR1 is DFQATT and CDR2 is SNEGSKA in the germline V gene (reference sequence). CDR3 amino acids: CSARDLYRGDYGYPF. The DNA for the CDR3 is TGCAGTGCTAGAGATCTGTACAGGGGAGACTATGGCTACCCCTTC.

This clonotype showed up just once. The rearrangement joins TRBV7-3 to TRBJ1-2, with 7 bases matching TRBD1. The germline gives CDR1 SGHTA, CDR2 FQGTGA. The CDR3 runs 13 residues. The CDR3 DNA reads TGTGCTAGCTGCGGACCAGGGGGGAGAGGCTACACCTTC. It codes for CASCGPGGRGYTF.

The table lists this clonotype with many counts. This sequence joins TRBV6-1 and TRBJ1-4, with TRBD1 matching over 7 bases. V shed 3 bases and J 7 bases; nucleotides not matched to a gene: 5. Per germline, CDR1 MNHNS and CDR2 SASEGT. The CDR3 is made up of 14 amino acids. The CDR3 sequence: CASSDPGTAEKLFF. In DNA, the CDR3 is TGTGCCAGCAGTGATCCCGGGACAGCTGAAAAACTGTTTTTT.

This clonotype came up many times. The chain recombines TRBV5-1 with TRBJ2-1, with 9 bases lining up with TRBD2. Germline V lookup: CDR1 SGHRS, CDR2 YFSETQ. V dropped 0 bases and J dropped 0; count of bases not matched to a gene: 7. The length of the CDR3 is 18 residues. The CDR3 DNA sequence: TGCGCCAGCAGCTTGGTGGTTAGCGGGGGACCCTCCTACAATGAGCAGTTCTTC. It yields the protein CASSLVVSGGPSYNEQFF.

This clonotype has ten or more counts. The rearrangement joins TRBV27 to TRBJ1-2; 8 bases agree with TRBD1. The CDR3 contains 14 residues. Germline CDR1 is MNHEY and CDR2 is SMNVEV (reference sequence). The ends lost 8 bases at V and 3 bases at J; junction bases unmatched: 8. This CDR3 reads CASGLNRGDYGYTF. CDR3 DNA sequence: TGTGCCAGCGGCCTAAACAGGGGGGACTATGGCTACACCTTC.

The V call is TRBV6-2 or TRBV6-3, the J call TRBJ1-5; D perhaps matches TRBD1 (6 bases). Trimming removed 7 bases at V and 5 bases at J, with 12 bases between. CDR3 length: 13 residues. CDR1 and CDR2 (germline): MNHEY, SVGEGT. DNA of the CDR3: TGTGCCAGCAAAAGGGGGGGGGATCAGCCCCAGCATTTT. It is translated as CASKRGGDQPQHF.

In the case of this clonotype: This could be a read error, since a much larger clone is one nucleotide away. V is TRBV7-2 and J is TRBJ2-5, with D uncertain. Looked up from germline, CDR1 is SGHTA and CDR2 is FQGNSA. This CDR3 is 12 amino acids long. The DNA for the CDR3 is TGTGCCAGCTCAAGAGCAGAAGAGACCCAGTCCTTC. Protein sequence: CASSRAEETQSF. The complete variable domain, with remaining parts taken from reference TRBV7-2 and TRBJ2-5, reads GAGVSQSPSNKVTEKGKDVELRCDPISGHTALYWYRQSLGQGLEFLIYFQGNSAPDKSGLPSDRFSAERTGGSVSTLTIQRTQQEDSAVYLCASSRAEETQSFGPGTRLLVL.

This clonotype has ten or more counts. V is TRBV3-1 and J is TRBJ2-7, with TRBD1 identical over 7 bases. Germline V lookup: CDR1 LGHDT, CDR2 YNNKEL (reference sequence). The CDR3 extends over 16 amino acids. Unmatched junction bases numbered 9, after V lost 2 bases and J lost 2 bases. The CDR3 coding sequence is TGTGCCAGCAGCCAACCCCTGGCAGGGGGAACCTACGAGCAGTACTTC. This sequence encodes CASSQPLAGGTYEQYF.

The rearrangement joins TRBV5-6 to TRBJ2-7, with D maybe TRBD1 (6 bases). Deletions cut 3 bases from V and 4 bases from J, with 11 bases between. CDR3 length: 13 amino acids. Germline V gene data show CDR1 as SGHDT and CDR2 as YYEEEE. DNA for the CDR3: TGTGCCAGCAGCTCCCAGACAGGATACGAGCAGTACTTC. Translated: CASSSQTGYEQYF. Full variable domain (remainder filled in from reference TRBV5-6 and TRBJ2-7): DAGVTQSPTHLIKTRGQQVTLRCSPKSGHDTVSWYQQALGQGPQFIFQYYEEEERQRGNFPDRFSGHQFPNYSSELNVNALLLGDSALYLCASSSQTGYEQYFGPGTRLTVT.

In its sample, this clonotype was seen many times. The chain joins TRBV5-5 to TRBJ1-3; D is uncertain. CDR3 length equals 12 residues. Trimming cost V 1 base and J 2 bases, with 1 base left between them. Germline-derived CDR1 and CDR2 are SGHKS and YYEKEE (reference sequence). CDR3 nucleotides: TGTGCCAGCAGCTTGACTGGAAACACCATATATTTT. Amino acids: CASSLTGNTIYF.